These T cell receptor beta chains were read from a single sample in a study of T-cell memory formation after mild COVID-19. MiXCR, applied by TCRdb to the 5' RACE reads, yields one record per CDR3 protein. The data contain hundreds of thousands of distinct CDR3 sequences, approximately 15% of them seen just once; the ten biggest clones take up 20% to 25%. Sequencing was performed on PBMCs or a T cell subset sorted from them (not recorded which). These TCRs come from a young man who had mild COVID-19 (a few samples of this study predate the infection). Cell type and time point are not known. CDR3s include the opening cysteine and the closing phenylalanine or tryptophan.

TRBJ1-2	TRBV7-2	CASSRIVPTPGYTF
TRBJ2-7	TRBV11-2	CASSLAQVLLYEQYF
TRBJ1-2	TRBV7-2	CASSPGTTPNGYTF
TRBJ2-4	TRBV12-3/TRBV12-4	CASRRPPDHIQYF
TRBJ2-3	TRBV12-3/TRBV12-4	CASSQMTGTDTQYF
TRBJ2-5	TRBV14	CASSQNPGAGGETQYF
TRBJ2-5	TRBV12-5	CASAIDRLGTQYF
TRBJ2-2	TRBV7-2	CASSLDVPNFNTGELFF
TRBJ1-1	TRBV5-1	CASSLGVGGSDTEAFF
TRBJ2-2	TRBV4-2	CASSQVSAGELFF
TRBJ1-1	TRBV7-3	CASSLTQGSIAEAFF
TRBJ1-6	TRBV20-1	CSARDRDSYNSPLHF
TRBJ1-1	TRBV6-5	CASSYSTSGTAEAFF
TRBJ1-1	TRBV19	CASSISAGPAFF
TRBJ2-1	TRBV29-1	CSVDSDRPSYNEQFF
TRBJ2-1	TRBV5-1	CASRPWAGYTYNEQFF
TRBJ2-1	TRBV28	CASKGGGPFSEQFF